This TCR beta chain is from a study of blood T cell repertoires in COVID-19. Background on the study: The United States, Italy and Spain were the sources of the acute and convalescent COVID-19 samples.

J gave up 5 bases and V 4 bases, and 10 bases lay outside the gene matches. CDR3 length: 15 residues. Germline values: CDR1 SGDLS, CDR2 YYNGEE. TCRdb's table, derived via immunoSEQ multiplex PCR, lists solely in-frame clones and lacks some. The sample has 200,000 to 250,000 clones; around 83% are singletons. The specimen sequenced was peripheral blood. This receptor was obtained from a woman between 18 and 29 years old with acute or convalescent COVID-19. This rearrangement joins TRBV9 to TRBJ2-5; 8 bases line up with TRBD2. In DNA form, the CDR3 reads TGTGCCAGCAGCACAGGACTAGCCGATAGGGAGACCCAGTACTTC. Translated, it gives CASSTGLADRETQYF.